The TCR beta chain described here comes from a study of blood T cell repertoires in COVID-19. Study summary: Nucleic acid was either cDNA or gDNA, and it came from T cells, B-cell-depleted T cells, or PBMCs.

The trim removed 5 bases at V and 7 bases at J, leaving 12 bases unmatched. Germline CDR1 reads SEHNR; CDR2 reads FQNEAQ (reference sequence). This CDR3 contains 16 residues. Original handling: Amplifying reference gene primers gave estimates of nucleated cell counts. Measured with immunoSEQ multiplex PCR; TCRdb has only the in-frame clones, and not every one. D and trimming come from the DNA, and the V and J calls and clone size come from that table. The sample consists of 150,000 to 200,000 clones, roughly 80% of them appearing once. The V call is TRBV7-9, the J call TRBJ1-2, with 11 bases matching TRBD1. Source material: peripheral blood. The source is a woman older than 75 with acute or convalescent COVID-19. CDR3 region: CASSAGRTGGSTGYTF. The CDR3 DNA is TGTGCCAGCAGCGCCGGCCGGACAGGGGGCTCGACTGGCTACACCTTC.